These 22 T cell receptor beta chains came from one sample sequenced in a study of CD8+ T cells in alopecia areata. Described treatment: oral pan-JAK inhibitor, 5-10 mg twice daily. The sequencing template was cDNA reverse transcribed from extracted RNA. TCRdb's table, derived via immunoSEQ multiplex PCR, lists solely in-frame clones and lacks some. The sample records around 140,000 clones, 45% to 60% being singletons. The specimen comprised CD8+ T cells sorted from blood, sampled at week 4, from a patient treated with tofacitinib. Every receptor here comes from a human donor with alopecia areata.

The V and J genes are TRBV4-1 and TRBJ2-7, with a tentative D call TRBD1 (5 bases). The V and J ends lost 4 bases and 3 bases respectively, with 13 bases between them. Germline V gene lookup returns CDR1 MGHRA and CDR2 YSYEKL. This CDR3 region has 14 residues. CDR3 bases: TGCGCCAGCAGCCCGTCAGGGTCGGTCTACGAGCAGTACTTC. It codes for CASSPSGSVYEQYF.

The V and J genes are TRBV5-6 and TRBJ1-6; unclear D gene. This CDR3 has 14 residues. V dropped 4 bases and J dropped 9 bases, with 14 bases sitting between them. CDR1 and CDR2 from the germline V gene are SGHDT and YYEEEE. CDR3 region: CASSRGGISSPLHF. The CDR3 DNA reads TGTGCCAGCAGCCGTGGAGGGATTAGTTCACCCCTCCACTTT.

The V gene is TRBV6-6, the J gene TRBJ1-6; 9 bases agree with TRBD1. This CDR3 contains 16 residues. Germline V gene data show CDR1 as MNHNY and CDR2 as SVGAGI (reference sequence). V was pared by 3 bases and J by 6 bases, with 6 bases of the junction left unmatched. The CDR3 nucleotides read TGTGCCAGCAGTTATCTCGGGACAGGGCTTAATTCACCCCTCCACTTT. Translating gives CASSYLGTGLNSPLHF.

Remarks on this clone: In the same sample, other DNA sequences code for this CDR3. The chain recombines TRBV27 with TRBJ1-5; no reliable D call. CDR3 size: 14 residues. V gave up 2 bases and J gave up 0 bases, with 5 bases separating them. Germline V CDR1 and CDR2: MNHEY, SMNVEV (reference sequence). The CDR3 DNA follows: TGTGCCAGCAGTTTAGCAGGTAGCAATCAGCCCCAGCATTTT. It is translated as CASSLAGSNQPQHF.

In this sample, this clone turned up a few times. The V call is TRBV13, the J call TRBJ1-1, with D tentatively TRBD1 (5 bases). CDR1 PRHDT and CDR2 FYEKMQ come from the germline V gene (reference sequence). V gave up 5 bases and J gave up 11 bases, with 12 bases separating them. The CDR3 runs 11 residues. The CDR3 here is CASSGGSVAFF. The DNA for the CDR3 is TGTGCCAGCAGCGGGGGGTCGGTGGCTTTCTTT.

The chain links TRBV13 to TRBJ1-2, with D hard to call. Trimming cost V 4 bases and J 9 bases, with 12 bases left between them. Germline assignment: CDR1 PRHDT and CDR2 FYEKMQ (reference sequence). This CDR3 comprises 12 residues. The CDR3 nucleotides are TGTGCCAGCAGCTCGGACGGCGATCGCTACACCTTC. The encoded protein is CASSSDGDRYTF.

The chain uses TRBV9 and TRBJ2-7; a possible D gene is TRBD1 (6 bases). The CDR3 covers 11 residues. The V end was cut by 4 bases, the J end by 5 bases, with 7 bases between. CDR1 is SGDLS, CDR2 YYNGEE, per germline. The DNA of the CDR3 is TGTGCCAGCAGCCCAGGGGACGAGCAGTACTTC. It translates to CASSPGDEQYF. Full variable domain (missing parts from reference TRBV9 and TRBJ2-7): DSGVTQTPKHLITATGQRVTLRCSPRSGDLSVYWYQQSLDQGLQFLIQYYNGEERAKGNILERFSAQQFPDLHSELNLSSLELGDSALYFCASSPGDEQYFGPGTRLTVT.

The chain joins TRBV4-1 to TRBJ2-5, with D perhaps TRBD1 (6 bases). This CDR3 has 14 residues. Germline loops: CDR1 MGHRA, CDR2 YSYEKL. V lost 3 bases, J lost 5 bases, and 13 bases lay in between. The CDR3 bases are TGCGCCAGCAGCCAGGCCTGGGGGCGGGAGACCCAGTACTTC. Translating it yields CASSQAWGRETQYF.

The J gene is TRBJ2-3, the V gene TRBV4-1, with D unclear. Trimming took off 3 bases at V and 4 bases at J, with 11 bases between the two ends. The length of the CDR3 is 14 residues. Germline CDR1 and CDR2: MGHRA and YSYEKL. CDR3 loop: CASSQKNTPDTQYF. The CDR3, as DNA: TGCGCCAGCAGCCAGAAGAACACGCCAGATACGCAGTATTTT.

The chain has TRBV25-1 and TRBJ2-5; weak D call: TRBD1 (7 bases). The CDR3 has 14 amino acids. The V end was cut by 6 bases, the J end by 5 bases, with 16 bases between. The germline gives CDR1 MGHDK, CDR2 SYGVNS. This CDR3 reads CASRHRGAGETQYF. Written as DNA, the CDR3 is TGTGCCAGCAGACACAGGGGCGCGGGGGAGACCCAGTACTTC.

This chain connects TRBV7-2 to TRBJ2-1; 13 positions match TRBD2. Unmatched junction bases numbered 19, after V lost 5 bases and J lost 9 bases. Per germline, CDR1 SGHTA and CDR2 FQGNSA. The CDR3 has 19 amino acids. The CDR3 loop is CASSPLLLAGGPGSAEQFF. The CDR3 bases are TGTGCCAGCAGCCCCCTTCTACTAGCGGGGGGGCCCGGGTCGGCTGAGCAGTTCTTC.

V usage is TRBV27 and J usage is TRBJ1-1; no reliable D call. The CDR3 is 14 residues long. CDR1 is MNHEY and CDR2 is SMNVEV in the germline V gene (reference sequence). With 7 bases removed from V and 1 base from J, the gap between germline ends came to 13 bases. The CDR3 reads CASNPKGPNTEAFF. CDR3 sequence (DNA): TGTGCCAGCAACCCCAAAGGACCGAACACTGAAGCTTTCTTT.

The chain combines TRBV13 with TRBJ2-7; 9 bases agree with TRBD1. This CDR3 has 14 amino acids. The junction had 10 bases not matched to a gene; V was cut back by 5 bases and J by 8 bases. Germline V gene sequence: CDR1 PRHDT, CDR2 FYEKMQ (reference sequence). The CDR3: CASSGGQGPTKQYF. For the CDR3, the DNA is TGTGCCAGCAGCGGAGGACAGGGGCCTACGAAGCAGTACTTC.

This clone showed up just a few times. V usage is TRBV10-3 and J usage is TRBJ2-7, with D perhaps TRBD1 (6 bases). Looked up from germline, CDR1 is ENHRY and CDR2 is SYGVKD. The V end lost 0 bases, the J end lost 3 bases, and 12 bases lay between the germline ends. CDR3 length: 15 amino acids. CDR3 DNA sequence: TGTGCCATCAGTGAGTCAGGACAGTCTTTCTACGAGCAGTACTTC. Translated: CAISESGQSFYEQYF.

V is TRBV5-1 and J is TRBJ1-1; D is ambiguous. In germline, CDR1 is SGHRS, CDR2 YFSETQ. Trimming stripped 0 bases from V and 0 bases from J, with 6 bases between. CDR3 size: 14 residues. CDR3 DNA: TGCGCCAGCAGCTTGGGTGCGGTGAACACTGAAGCTTTCTTT. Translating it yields CASSLGAVNTEAFF.

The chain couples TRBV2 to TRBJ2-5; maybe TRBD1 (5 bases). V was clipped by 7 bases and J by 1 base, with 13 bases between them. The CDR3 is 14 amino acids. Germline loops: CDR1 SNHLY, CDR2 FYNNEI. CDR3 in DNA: TGTGCCAGCACCGAACAGGCCACCCAAGAGACCCAGTACTTC. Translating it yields CASTEQATQETQYF. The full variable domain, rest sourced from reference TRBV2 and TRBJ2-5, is EPEVTQTPSHQVTQMGQEVILRCVPISNHLYFYWYRQILGQKVEFLVSFYNNEISEKSEIFDDQFSVERPDGSNFTLKIRSTKLEDSAMYFCASTEQATQETQYFGPGTRLLVL.

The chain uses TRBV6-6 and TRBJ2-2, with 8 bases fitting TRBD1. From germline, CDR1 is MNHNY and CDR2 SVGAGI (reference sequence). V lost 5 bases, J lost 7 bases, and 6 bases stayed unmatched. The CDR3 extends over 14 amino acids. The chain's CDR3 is CASSNQGAVGELFF. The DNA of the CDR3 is TGTGCCAGCAGTAATCAGGGGGCTGTCGGGGAGCTGTTTTTT.

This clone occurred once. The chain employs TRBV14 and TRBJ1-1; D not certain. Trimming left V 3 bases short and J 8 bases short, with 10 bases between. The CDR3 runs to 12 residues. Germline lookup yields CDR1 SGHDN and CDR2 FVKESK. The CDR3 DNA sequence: TGTGCCAGCAGCCACAGAGAGCAGGAAGCTTTCTTT. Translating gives CASSHREQEAFF.

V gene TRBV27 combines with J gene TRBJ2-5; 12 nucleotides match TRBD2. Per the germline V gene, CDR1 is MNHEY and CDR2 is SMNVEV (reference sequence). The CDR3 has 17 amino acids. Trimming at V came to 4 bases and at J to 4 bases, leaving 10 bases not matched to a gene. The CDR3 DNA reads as TGTGCCAGCAGTTCGACCGTGACTAGCGGGGGACGAGAGACCCAGTACTTC. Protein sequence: CASSSTVTSGGRETQYF.

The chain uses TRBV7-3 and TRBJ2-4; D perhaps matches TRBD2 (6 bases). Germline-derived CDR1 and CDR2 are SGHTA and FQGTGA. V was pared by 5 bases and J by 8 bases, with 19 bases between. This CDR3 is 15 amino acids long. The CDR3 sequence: CASSPTGGKGDIQYF. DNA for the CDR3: TGTGCCAGCAGCCCAACGGGCGGGAAAGGGGACATTCAGTACTTC.

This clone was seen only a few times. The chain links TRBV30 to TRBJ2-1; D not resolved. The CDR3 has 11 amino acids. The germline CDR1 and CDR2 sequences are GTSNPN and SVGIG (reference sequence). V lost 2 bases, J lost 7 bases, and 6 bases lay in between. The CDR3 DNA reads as TGTGCCTGGAGTCCCACAAATGAGCAGTTCTTC. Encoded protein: CAWSPTNEQFF.

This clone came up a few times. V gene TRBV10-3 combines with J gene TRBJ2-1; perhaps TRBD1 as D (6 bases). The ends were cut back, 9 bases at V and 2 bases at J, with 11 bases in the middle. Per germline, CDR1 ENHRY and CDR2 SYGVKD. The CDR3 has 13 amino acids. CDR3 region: CAMWTETYNEQFF. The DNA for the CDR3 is TGTGCCATGTGGACAGAAACCTACAATGAGCAGTTCTTC.